These 20 T cell receptor beta chains were sequenced from one sample in a study of prognosis after radiotherapy for stage I lung cancer. Using two-round multiplex PCR, the authors amplified TCR beta CDR3 from genomic DNA. The first round of PCR was done with primers that matched each TRBV and TRBJ gene. TCRdb recomputed calls from the multiplex PCR reads with MiXCR, one row per CDR3 protein. The sample contains about 13,000 distinct CDR3 sequences, around 33% of which appear only once. The starting material was PBMCs, obtained before or after stereotactic body radiation therapy (not recorded which). These receptor sequences come from a donor over 45 with non-small cell lung cancer.

Regarding this clonotype: A far larger clone is just one base off, so this is likely a read error. This sequence joins TRBV12-3 or TRBV12-4 and TRBJ1-1; D perhaps matches TRBD1 (5 bases). This CDR3 spans 13 amino acids. The CDR3: CTSVRGRNTEAFF. Written as DNA, the CDR3 is TGTACCAGCGTAAGGGGACGTAACACTGAAGCTTTCTTT.

This clonotype was recorded at least ten times. The chain combines TRBV5-6 with TRBJ2-7; D uncertain. Per the germline V gene, CDR1 is SGHDT and CDR2 is YYEEEE. V was pared by 0 bases and J by 1 base, with 8 bases between. CDR3 size: 14 residues. CDR3 nucleotide sequence: TGTGCCAGCAGCTTGGTGCTGGGATCCTACGAGCAGTACTTC. It is translated as CASSLVLGSYEQYF.

This clonotype has ten or more counts. The rearrangement joins TRBV28 to TRBJ2-2; tentatively, D is TRBD1 (5 bases). CDR3 length: 14 residues. Germline loops: CDR1 MDHEN, CDR2 SYDVKM. Trimming cost V 7 bases and J 1 base, with 10 bases left between them. The CDR3 here is CASTTGQNTGELFF. The CDR3 DNA sequence: TGTGCCAGCACCACAGGACAGAACACCGGGGAGCTGTTTTTT.

The CDR3 bases are TGTGCCACCAGCAGGGCGGTCGGGACTAGCATCGAGCAGTACTTC. Amino acids: CATSRAVGTSIEQYF. The chain is built from TRBV15 and TRBJ2-7; TRBD2 matches 9 bases. Germline V gene lookup returns CDR1 LNHNV and CDR2 YYDKDF (reference sequence). After removal of 3 bases from V and 6 bases from J, the junction contained 9 bases not matched to a gene. This CDR3 comprises 15 residues.

Many counts were recorded for this clonotype. The chain has TRBV11-2 and TRBJ1-1; no definite D call. Germline V gene sequence: CDR1 SGHAT, CDR2 FQNNGV. Trimming removed 1 base from V and 3 bases from J, with 3 bases in between. The CDR3 has 12 residues. CDR3 nucleotide sequence: TGTGCCAGCAGCTTAGTTGACACTGAAGCTTTCTTT. This gives the protein CASSLVDTEAFF.

Concerning this clonotype: It is likely a read error: a sequence one base away is far more abundant. The chain couples TRBV2 to TRBJ2-3; D is unresolved. CDR1 SNHLY and CDR2 FYNNEI come from the germline V gene. The CDR3 loop spans 13 amino acids. The V and J ends lost 6 bases and 4 bases respectively, with 11 bases between them. This CDR3 is CASRASGADTQYF. CDR3 in DNA: TGTGCCAGCAGGGCGAGTGGCGCAGATACGCAGTATTTT.

Worth noting for this clonotype: One base separates it from a far larger clone, so it is likely a read error. The conserved final phenylalanine or tryptophan is absent from the CDR3, which likely points to a read error. The chain carries TRBV6-8 and TRBJ2-6, with D unresolved. The germline gives CDR1 MNHGY, CDR2 SAAAGT. The V and J ends lost 6 bases and 2 bases respectively, with 11 bases between them. This CDR3 is built from 15 residues. Here the CDR3 DNA reads TGTGCCAGCAGGACGCATGCGCCTGGGGCCAACGTCCTGACTTTA. Translation gives CASRTHAPGANVLTL.

This clonotype was found many times. This chain joins TRBV6-1 and TRBJ1-2; D is uncertain. Deletions cut 5 bases from V and 4 bases from J, with 14 bases between. Germline CDR1 is MNHNS and CDR2 is SASEGT. The CDR3 sequence is 14 residues long. The CDR3 DNA sequence: TGTGCCAGCAGTACCAGGTGGCTTGGCTATGGCTACACCTTC. Protein product: CASSTRWLGYGYTF.

This clonotype was seen repeatedly, ten times or more. The V and J genes are TRBV27 and TRBJ2-3; 8 bases match TRBD2. This CDR3 is 16 amino acids long. V lost 5 bases to trimming and J lost 2 bases; unmatched junction nucleotides: 9. Germline V gene lookup returns CDR1 MNHEY and CDR2 SMNVEV (reference sequence). The CDR3, as DNA: TGTGCCAGCAGTACACGGACTAGCCAACTCACAGATACGCAGTATTTT. As protein: CASSTRTSQLTDTQYF.

A note on this clonotype: One end of the junction does not line up with germline, which may come from a read error. V usage is TRBV5-1 and J usage is TRBJ2-5; 10 nucleotides line up with TRBD2. CDR3 size: 17 residues. Germline assignment: CDR1 SGHRS and CDR2 YFSETQ. The chain's CDR3 is CASSLSRLAGIQENQYF. The CDR3 DNA sequence: TGCGCCAGTAGCTTGTCGCGACTAGCGGGCATCCAAGAGAACCAGTACTTC.

This clonotype has more than one count but fewer than ten. A read error may be the cause here, since a much bigger clone is one base away. V and J are TRBV6-1 and TRBJ2-1; D is uncertain. The CDR3 spans 14 residues. The germline V and J ends were trimmed by 10 bases and 0 bases, with 13 bases remaining between them. The germline CDR1 and CDR2 sequences are MNHNS and SASEGT. CDR3 amino acids: CANSLQYSYNEQFF. The CDR3 DNA reads as TGTGCCAACAGCCTCCAGTACTCCTACAATGAGCAGTTCTTC.

This clonotype is classed as medium-sized. This chain connects TRBV2 to TRBJ1-6; D not certain. V lost 4 bases and J 8 bases, leaving 15 bases between the germline ends. CDR3 length: 15 amino acids. Germline CDR1 SNHLY, CDR2 FYNNEI. The CDR3 coding sequence is TGTGCCAGCAGTGTGTACCTACCCGGAGATTCACCCCTCCACTTT. Protein: CASSVYLPGDSPLHF.

As concerns this clonotype: One end of the junction fails to match germline, which may point to a read error. The chain has TRBV25-1 and TRBJ2-2; D is undetermined. CDR1 is MGHDK and CDR2 is SYGVNS in the germline V gene. The CDR3 is 14 amino acids. CDR3: CAISERQGGGELFF. The CDR3 region has the DNA TGTGCCATCAGTGAAAGGCAAGGTGGCGGGGAGCTGTTTTTT.

This clonotype was recorded at least ten times. The chain joins TRBV28 to TRBJ2-2, with D maybe TRBD2 (7 bases). This CDR3 region has 14 residues. The ends were cut back, 3 bases at V and 7 bases at J, with 12 bases in the middle. The V gene's germline CDR1 is MDHEN and CDR2 SYDVKM. The CDR3 protein is CASSFPGGIGELFF. In nucleotides, the CDR3 is TGTGCCAGCAGTTTTCCGGGGGGCATCGGGGAGCTGTTTTTT. Using reference TRBV28 and TRBJ2-2 for the parts outside the CDR3, the full variable domain is DVKVTQSSRYLVKRTGEKVFLECVQDMDHENMFWYRQDPGLGLRLIYFSYDVKMKEKGDIPEGYSVSREKKERFSLILESASTNQTSMYLCASSFPGGIGELFFGEGSRLTVL.

Regarding this clonotype: Since a far larger clone is one base different, this is likely a read error. The V and J genes are TRBV11-2 and TRBJ2-7; D remains ambiguous. Trimming took off 3 bases at V and 7 bases at J, with 13 bases between the two ends. CDR3 length equals 13 residues. The germline gives CDR1 SGHAT, CDR2 FQNNGV. For the CDR3, the DNA is TGTGCCAGCAGCTTCGAGTCTAGACGAGAGCAGTACTTC. This sequence encodes CASSFESRREQYF. Using reference TRBV11-2 and TRBJ2-7 for the parts outside the CDR3, the full variable domain is EAGVAQSPRYKIIEKRQSVAFWCNPISGHATLYWYQQILGQGPKLLIQFQNNGVVDDSQLPKDRFSAERLKGVDSTLKIQPAKLEDSAVYLCASSFESRREQYFGPGTRLTVT.

The count of this clonotype is one. Since a far larger clone is one base different, this is likely a read error. The gene calls are TRBV7-2 and TRBJ2-6, with D tentatively TRBD1 or TRBD2 (7 bases each). The germline CDR1 and CDR2 sequences are SGHTA and FQGNSA. This CDR3 region has 16 residues. CDR3: CASSSPGGAGDNVLTF. DNA of the CDR3: TGTGCCAGCAGCTCACCAGGGGGGGCTGGGGACAACGTCCTGACTTTC.

This clonotype has only a few counts. A read error is likely here: a far larger clone is one base away. The CDR3 DNA reads TGTGCCAGCAGCTTATTCAGCGGGAGTGGCAATGATCAGTTCTTC. Translation: CASSLFSGSGNDQFF. The chain is built from TRBV7-9 and TRBJ2-1, with 8 bases identical to TRBD2. This CDR3 is built from 15 residues. Germline CDR1 is SEHNR and CDR2 is FQNEAQ (reference sequence).

This clonotype was recorded only once. Sequence at one end of the junction differs from germline and may be a read error. The V and J genes are TRBV11-3 and TRBJ2-3; 7 positions agree with TRBD2. This CDR3 contains 17 residues. The V gene's germline CDR1 is SGHNT and CDR2 YENEEA. The CDR3 loop is CAISLDGRPAGWDTQYF. Here the CDR3 DNA reads TGTGCCATCAGCTTAGACGGTCGACCAGCGGGATGGGATACGCAGTATTTT.

As regards this clonotype: The junction and the germline gene differ at one end; a read error may be behind it. The chain links TRBV14 to TRBJ1-5, with 8 bases lining up with TRBD1. Germline lookup yields CDR1 SGHDN and CDR2 FVKESK. The CDR3 length is 19 residues. CDR3 DNA: TGTGCTAGCAGCCAAGATCCTTTTAGAACGGACAGGGGCAATCAGCCCCAGCATTTT. Protein: CASSQDPFRTDRGNQPQHF.

The chain uses TRBV28 and TRBJ1-4; 11 nucleotides align to TRBD1. Looked up from germline, CDR1 is MDHEN and CDR2 is SYDVKM. This CDR3 region has 16 residues. The V and J ends lost 2 bases and 11 bases, in that order; junction bases with no gene match: 10. This CDR3 reads CASSLGQGAVRDKLFF. The DNA for the CDR3 is TGTGCCAGCAGTTTAGGACAGGGGGCAGTACGAGACAAACTGTTTTTT.